The 8 T cell receptor beta chains presented below share a single source sample, sequenced in a study of breast tumors, draining lymph nodes, adjacent tissues. Breast cancer patients provided tissue from their axillary draining lymph nodes. MiXCR, applied by TCRdb to the multiplex PCR reads, yields one record per CDR3 protein. The data contain about 170,000 distinct CDR3 sequences, roughly 35% of them singletons. What was sequenced was axillary lymph node tissue. These receptors came from a female donor with breast cancer. Some clones in this sample may be carry-over from other donors' samples.

This clonotype was found many times. V gene TRBV6-1 combines with J gene TRBJ1-6, with 8 bases fitting TRBD1. Trimming at V came to 0 bases and at J to 10 bases, leaving 5 bases not matched to a gene. From germline, CDR1 is MNHNS and CDR2 SASEGT. This CDR3 is 15 amino acids long. DNA of the CDR3: TGTGCCAGCAGTGAAGCGTGGACAGGGCAATCACCCCTCCACTTT. This sequence encodes CASSEAWTGQSPLHF.

V usage is TRBV5-6 and J usage is TRBJ2-1; D gene uncertain. V was pared by 4 bases and J by 10 bases, with 12 bases between. Germline CDR1 is SGHDT and CDR2 is YYEEEE. The CDR3 totals 12 residues. For the CDR3, the DNA is TGTGCCAGCAGCCTTGGCTTCCCGGAGCAGTTCTTC. Encoded protein: CASSLGFPEQFF.

The V call is TRBV10-3, the J call TRBJ2-7; maybe TRBD1 (6 bases). V dropped 3 bases and J dropped 4 bases, with 19 bases sitting between them. The CDR3 is 16 residues long. The germline V gene encodes CDR1 ENHRY and CDR2 SYGVKD. As DNA, the CDR3 is TGTGCCATCAGTGATACCGGGACAAAAAGAGGTTACGAGCAGTACTTC. Its translation is CAISDTGTKRGYEQYF.

V is TRBV7-9 and J is TRBJ2-3, with 7 positions matching TRBD2. This CDR3 region has 13 residues. Germline CDR1 and CDR2: SEHNR and FQNEAQ (reference sequence). The V and J ends lost 5 bases and 6 bases, in that order; junction bases with no gene match: 5. The CDR3 reads CASSGGEGDTQYF. Written as DNA, the CDR3 is TGTGCCAGCAGCGGGGGGGAGGGTGATACGCAGTATTTT.

This clonotype has only one observation. This chain joins TRBV11-2 and TRBJ2-7; 7 positions agree with TRBD2. Germline values: CDR1 SGHAT, CDR2 FQNNGV. V lost 5 bases and J lost 6; bases outside the gene matches: 7. The CDR3 length is 13 residues. CDR3 loop: CASSTGGKGEQYF. DNA of the CDR3: TGTGCCAGCAGCACCGGGGGGAAAGGCGAGCAGTACTTC.

This clonotype was recorded at least ten times. A read error may be the cause here, since a much bigger clone is one base away. The V gene is TRBV13, the J gene TRBJ2-7; TRBD2 matches 8 bases. The CDR3 sequence is 14 residues long. Germline lookup yields CDR1 PRHDT and CDR2 FYEKMQ (reference sequence). The V gene end was trimmed by 6 bases and the J gene end by 5 bases; junction bases not matched to a gene: 9. The CDR3 coding sequence is TGTGCCAGCAGACTACCGGGAGGGCCACACGAGCAGTACTTC. Translating it yields CASRLPGGPHEQYF.

This clonotype was detected ten times or more. The chain combines TRBV7-9 with TRBJ2-1, with 8 bases identical to TRBD2. Per the germline V gene, CDR1 is SEHNR and CDR2 is FQNEAQ (reference sequence). The CDR3 totals 17 residues. After removal of 0 bases from V and 0 bases from J, the junction contained 4 bases not matched to a gene. The CDR3 DNA is TGTGCCAGCAGCTTAGCGCTAACTAGCGGCTCCTACAATGAGCAGTTCTTC. It codes for CASSLALTSGSYNEQFF.

This clonotype was observed at least ten times. The chain recombines TRBV7-9 with TRBJ2-7; D uncertain. V was shortened by 5 bases and J by 7 bases, with 15 bases between the two germline ends. Germline CDR1 SEHNR, CDR2 FQNEAQ (reference sequence). This CDR3 comprises 13 residues. CDR3 region: CASSLSLIREQYF. The CDR3 DNA sequence: TGTGCCAGCAGCCTATCTCTGATAAGAGAGCAGTACTTC.